The entry below gives a single TCR beta chain sequence along with its context. A much larger clone lies one base from this, so it may be a read error. The CDR3 extends over 14 amino acids. This record belongs to a study of blood T cells in healthy people across ages. It was with a sample-barcoded 5' primer and a J-beta primer mix that a second PCR of about 7 to 12 cycles was run. TCRdb reprocessed the 5' RACE reads via MiXCR and lists one record per CDR3 protein. Of about 640,000 distinct CDR3 sequences listed, under 30% were seen once; the top ten hold approximately 14%. Sample: blood. The V call is TRBV12-3 or TRBV12-4, the J call TRBJ2-1; 9 positions match TRBD2. The end of the DNA aligns better with TRBJ2-7, so the J call may be wrong. The sequence was obtained from a woman over 75 in good health. The chain's CDR3 is CASSWAGGPDEQYF. CDR3 DNA sequence: TGTGCCAGCAGTTGGGCGGGGGGGCCGGATGAGCAGTACTTC.